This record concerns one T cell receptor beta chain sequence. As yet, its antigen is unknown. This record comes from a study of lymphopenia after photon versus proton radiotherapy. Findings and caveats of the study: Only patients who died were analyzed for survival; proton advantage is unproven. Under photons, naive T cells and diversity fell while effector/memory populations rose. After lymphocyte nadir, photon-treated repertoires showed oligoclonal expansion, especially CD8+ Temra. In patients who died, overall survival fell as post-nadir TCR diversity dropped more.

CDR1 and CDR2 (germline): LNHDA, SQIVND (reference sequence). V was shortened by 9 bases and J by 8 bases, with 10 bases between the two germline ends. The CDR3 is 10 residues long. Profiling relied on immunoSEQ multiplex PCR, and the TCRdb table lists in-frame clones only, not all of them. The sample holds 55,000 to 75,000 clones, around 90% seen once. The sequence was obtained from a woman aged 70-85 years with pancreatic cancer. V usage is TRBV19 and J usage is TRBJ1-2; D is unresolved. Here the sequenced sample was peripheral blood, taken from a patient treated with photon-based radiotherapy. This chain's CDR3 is CARPPSGYTF. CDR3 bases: TGTGCCAGACCCCCATCCGGCTACACCTTC.